A few counts support the clone carrying this T cell receptor (beta chain). Its antigen is unidentified. The data were obtained in a study of OX40 agonist ivuxolimab in advanced cancers. Study findings and constraints: With doses of 0.1 to 3.0 mg/kg, CD4+ and CD8+ blood T cells had undergone clonal expansion by week 6.

The germline V gene encodes CDR1 LNHDA and CDR2 SQIVND (reference sequence). The CDR3 is 15 amino acids. The V and J ends lost 0 bases and 2 bases, in that order; junction bases with no gene match: 2. Sequenced by immunoSEQ multiplex PCR; TCRdb stores in-frame clones only, minus some. This sample has 95,000 to 150,000 clones, with 85% to 95% found just once. The sequences come from CD4+ or CD8+ T cells sorted from blood, collected in a trial of the OX40 agonist ivuxolimab. The rearrangement uses TRBV19 and TRBJ2-7, with 9 bases that match TRBD2. The receptor's source is an adult with an advanced solid tumor such as melanoma, head and neck, liver or kidney cancer. CDR3 DNA: TGTGCCAGTAGTATAGAACCTAGCGGGGCCTACGAGCAGTACTTC. This gives the protein CASSIEPSGAYEQYF.